Listed here is a single T cell receptor (beta chain). Its antigen is currently unknown. Profiling relied on immunoSEQ multiplex PCR, and the TCRdb table lists in-frame clones only, not all of them. The table has roughly 6,700 clones, around 89% seen once. The data were taken from a study of chemoradiotherapy in HPV16-positive cancers. Study as a whole: Candidate HPV-specific clones and shared TCR motifs came from two HPV16-positive patients.

The CDR3 totals 14 residues. Germline V lookup: CDR1 MNHNS, CDR2 SASEGT. The germline V and J ends were trimmed by 4 bases and 2 bases, with 11 bases remaining between them. Study-level results: HPV-responsive T-cell expansion during chemoradiotherapy was linked to improved recurrence-free survival in HPV16-positive patients. Only two HPV16-positive patients supplied the functional HPV-specificity definition.

The chain employs TRBV6-1 and TRBJ2-5; a possible D gene is TRBD2 (6 bases). The sequences come from tumor tissue, collected from a patient who underwent chemoradiotherapy. The source of this sequence is a human donor with HPV-associated anogenital cancer. CDR3 sequence reads: CASSGVAGQETQYF. The CDR3 DNA reads TGTGCCAGCAGTGGGGTGGCGGGGCAAGAGACCCAGTACTTC.